The text below deals with one T cell receptor beta chain. One junction end does not reproduce the germline sequence, and a read error may be involved. This record comes from a study of technical replicates of blood from a few donors. The CDR3 is 11 residues long. Germline V CDR1 and CDR2: MNHNS, SASEGT. Profiled with immunoSEQ multiplex PCR; TCRdb holds only in-frame clones, not every one. Altogether approximately 82,000 clones are present, more than 85% being singletons, with the ten largest covering under 0.5%. The clonotype was recovered from a human donor in good health. Some clones in this sample may be carry-over from other donors' samples. Sequenced sample: T cells isolated from PBMCs. V is TRBV6-1 and J is TRBJ2-7; tentative D call: TRBD1 (5 bases). The chain's CDR3 is CASSEVGDPGF. The DNA of the CDR3 is TGTGCCAGCAGTGAAGTAGGGGATCCCGGGTTC.